The 3 T cell receptor beta chains given below trace back to one sample, sequenced in a study of blood T cell repertoires in COVID-19. Assay: immunoSEQ multiplex PCR; the TCRdb copy retains only in-frame clones and omits some. The sample consists of 65,000 to 80,000 clones, approximately 90% of them appearing once. Sequencing was done on a sample of peripheral blood. Receptor source: a man between 45 and 60 years old with active COVID-19.

This rearrangement joins TRBV5-1 to TRBJ1-4; D is ambiguous. The V end was cut by 2 bases, the J end by 6 bases, with 14 bases between. In germline, CDR1 is SGHRS, CDR2 YFSETQ. The CDR3 extends over 15 amino acids. DNA for the CDR3: TGCGCCAGCAGCTTTGTACCGGGTTCTGATGAAAAACTGTTTTTT. Amino acid sequence: CASSFVPGSDEKLFF.

This chain joins TRBV5-6 and TRBJ1-1; D is undetermined. V shed 0 bases and J shed 8 bases, with 11 bases lying between them. Germline CDR1 SGHDT, CDR2 YYEEEE. The CDR3 extends over 13 amino acids. In nucleotides, the CDR3 is TGTGCCAGCAGCTTGGCCGTAAGGAGAGAAGCTTTCTTT. Translation: CASSLAVRREAFF. Using reference TRBV5-6 and TRBJ1-1 for the parts outside the CDR3, the full variable domain is DAGVTQSPTHLIKTRGQQVTLRCSPKSGHDTVSWYQQALGQGPQFIFQYYEEEERQRGNFPDRFSGHQFPNYSSELNVNALLLGDSALYLCASSLAVRREAFFGQGTRLTVV.

J is TRBJ2-7 and V is TRBV5-1; 7 bases are a match to TRBD1. The J segment lost 4 bases and the V segment lost 3 bases, leaving 13 bases of the junction unmatched. The germline V gene has CDR1 SGHRS and CDR2 YFSETQ. The CDR3 extends over 16 amino acids. The CDR3 reads CASSSATGTVAYEQYF. The CDR3 coding sequence is TGCGCCAGCAGCTCCGCTACCGGGACAGTTGCGTACGAGCAGTACTTC.